The 18 T cell receptor beta chains below were found in one sample sequenced in a study of T cells after yellow fever vaccination (dated by TCRdb to about 2019). Receptor libraries were prepared by 5' RACE. TCRdb lists the instrument as Illumina NovaSeq 6000. TCRdb itself trimmed the public reads at Q25 with fastp, ran MiXCR and retained productive beta chains. Each CDR3 protein appears once, grouped with its most common genes and DNA. Within this sample are hundreds of thousands of distinct CDR3 sequences, with under 15% of them counted one time only. Clones ranked in the top ten supply around 3% of the sample. The sample's treatment or condition label, in plain terms: live attenuated yellow fever vaccine strain. The source material was CD4+ T cells sorted from PBMCs, sampled 15 days after the yellow fever booster vaccination. These receptors originate from a man between 18 and 29 years old who received the YFV17D yellow fever vaccine.

In its sample, this clonotype was seen a few times. The V gene is TRBV6-5, the J gene TRBJ1-6, with D possibly matching TRBD1 (5 bases). Trimming stripped 7 bases from V and 8 bases from J, with 21 bases between. The CDR3 totals 16 residues. Germline V gives CDR1 MNHEY, CDR2 SVGAGI. The CDR3 DNA reads TGTGCCAGCACCTGGACACAACAGACGGGGGATTCACCCCTCCACTTT. This sequence encodes CASTWTQQTGDSPLHF.

The rearrangement joins TRBV6-1 to TRBJ1-1, with TRBD1 matching 8 bases. Germline trimming cut 7 bases from V and 4 bases from J; bases unmatched to any gene: 8. The CDR3 extends over 14 amino acids. The germline V gene encodes CDR1 MNHNS and CDR2 SASEGT. This CDR3 is CASKLTGEVTEAFF. CDR3 bases: TGTGCCAGCAAACTGACAGGGGAGGTCACTGAAGCTTTCTTT.

The V gene is TRBV2, the J gene TRBJ2-1; 7 bases are shared with TRBD1. This CDR3 is 15 amino acids long. V shed 2 bases and J 4 bases; nucleotides not matched to a gene: 5. The germline CDR1 and CDR2 sequences are SNHLY and FYNNEI. The CDR3 reads CASSEQGESYNEQFF. CDR3 nucleotides: TGTGCCAGCAGTGAACAGGGGGAGTCTTACAATGAGCAGTTCTTC.

V and J are TRBV12-3 or TRBV12-4 and TRBJ1-2; TRBD1 might be the D (6 bases). The CDR3 has 14 amino acids. V lost 6 bases, J lost 4 bases, and 15 bases lay in between. The CDR3, as DNA: TGTGCCAGCAGGGACAGTGGGAGACCCTATGGCTACACCTTC. Its translation: CASRDSGRPYGYTF.

The chain joins TRBV11-3 to TRBJ1-1; 7 bases are a match to TRBD1. Germline V gene data show CDR1 as SGHNT and CDR2 as YENEEA. V shed 5 bases and J 2 bases; nucleotides not matched to a gene: 5. The CDR3 is 14 residues long. The chain's CDR3 is CASSRGTVNTEAFF. CDR3 nucleotide sequence: TGTGCCAGCAGCCGCGGGACAGTAAACACTGAAGCTTTCTTT.

The chain combines TRBV14 with TRBJ1-4, with D possibly matching TRBD1 (6 bases). This CDR3 is built from 15 residues. Germline values: CDR1 SGHDN, CDR2 FVKESK. V dropped 5 bases and J dropped 5 bases, with 15 bases sitting between them. This CDR3 reads CASSRARDTNEKLFF. The CDR3 region has the DNA TGTGCCAGCAGCAGGGCCCGGGACACAAATGAAAAACTGTTTTTT.

In its sample, this clonotype was seen many times. V is TRBV9 and J is TRBJ2-5; D is possibly TRBD1 or TRBD2 (6 bases each). V was shortened by 0 bases and J by 1 base, with 10 bases between the two germline ends. The CDR3 has 15 amino acids. In germline, CDR1 is SGDLS, CDR2 YYNGEE. The CDR3 region is CASSVAGGLQETQYF. CDR3 DNA: TGTGCCAGCAGCGTAGCCGGGGGCCTCCAAGAGACCCAGTACTTC.

The chain links TRBV29-1 to TRBJ2-2, with 7 bases that match TRBD2. The trim removed 4 bases at V and 7 bases at J, leaving 9 bases unmatched. This CDR3 is 14 amino acids long. Germline CDR1 reads SQVTM; CDR2 reads ANQGSEA. This CDR3 reads CSVARSLAIGELFF. The CDR3 nucleotides are TGCAGCGTTGCCCGTTCACTAGCGATCGGGGAGCTGTTTTTT.

This clonotype has just a few counts. The CDR3 sequence is CASNRGRTEAFF. The DNA for the CDR3 is TGTGCCTCCAACAGGGGTAGGACTGAAGCTTTCTTT. V usage is TRBV30 and J usage is TRBJ1-1, with 7 positions matching TRBD1. With V trimmed by 7 bases and J by 5 bases, 7 bases remained unmatched. CDR3 length: 12 residues. Germline CDR1 is GTSNPN and CDR2 is SVGIG (reference sequence).

In its sample, this clonotype was seen many times. The rearrangement joins TRBV7-9 to TRBJ2-2; D might be TRBD1 or TRBD2, each matching 5 bases. From germline, CDR1 is SEHNR and CDR2 FQNEAQ (reference sequence). CDR3 size: 13 residues. V was clipped by 8 bases and J by 6 bases, with 13 bases between them. The CDR3, as DNA: TGTGCCAGCGGACAAACGGGGCCCGGGGAGCTGTTTTTT. Translation: CASGQTGPGELFF.

This clonotype came up a few times. The gene calls are TRBV4-3 and TRBJ1-1; TRBD1 might be the D (5 bases). The CDR3 contains 17 residues. Trimming shortened V by 0 bases and J by 1 base, and 15 bases separated the two germline ends. CDR1 and CDR2 (germline): LGHNA, YSLEER. In DNA, the CDR3 is TGCGCCAGCAGCCAAGATCCGGGGTCAGGGTCGAACACTGAAGCTTTCTTT. Its protein is CASSQDPGSGSNTEAFF.

CDR3 nucleotide sequence: TGCGCCAGCAGCTTGGCCGGGACTAGCGGGGGGGCCGGGACAGATACGCAGTATTTT. This gives the protein CASSLAGTSGGAGTDTQYF. This chain uses TRBV5-1 with TRBJ2-3, with 16 bases fitting TRBD2. There are 19 residues in the CDR3. CDR1 is SGHRS and CDR2 is YFSETQ in the germline V gene. Trimming at V came to 0 bases and at J to 3 bases, leaving 7 bases not matched to a gene.

This rearrangement joins TRBV23-1 to TRBJ2-4; D is uncertain. TRBV23-1 has ORF status, its function being uncertain. The CDR3 has 15 residues. The V end lost 1 base, the J end lost 2 bases, and 9 bases lay between the germline ends. The CDR3 sequence is CASSQLCRTKNIQYF. The CDR3 coding sequence is TGCGCCAGCAGTCAATTATGCCGTACCAAAAACATTCAGTACTTC.

The V call is TRBV6-6, the J call TRBJ1-2; D is uncertain. The CDR3 has 13 residues. V was shortened by 7 bases and J by 0 bases, with 9 bases between the two germline ends. From germline, CDR1 is MNHNY and CDR2 SVGAGI (reference sequence). This chain's CDR3 is CASKRQTNYGYTF. The CDR3 DNA reads as TGTGCCAGCAAAAGGCAGACTAACTATGGCTACACCTTC.

This clonotype was seen ten or more times. The chain couples TRBV19 to TRBJ2-7, with 9 nucleotides matching TRBD2. The CDR3 totals 17 residues. CDR1 is LNHDA and CDR2 is SQIVND in the germline V gene (reference sequence). The trim removed 2 bases at V and 0 bases at J, leaving 8 bases unmatched. The CDR3 protein is CASSISAGGRSSYEQYF. In nucleotides, the CDR3 is TGTGCCAGTAGTATATCAGCGGGGGGACGAAGCTCCTACGAGCAGTACTTC.

The genes are TRBV6-2 or TRBV6-3 and TRBJ2-1; perhaps TRBD2 as D (6 bases). Trimming shortened V by 10 bases and J by 4 bases, and 17 bases separated the two germline ends. The CDR3 has 14 amino acids. Germline V gene data show CDR1 as MNHEY and CDR2 as SVGEGT. CDR3 amino acids: CATRGTETYNEQFF. The DNA for the CDR3 is TGTGCCACCAGAGGGACTGAAACGTACAATGAGCAGTTCTTC.

This clonotype was counted at least ten times. The chain employs TRBV7-2 and TRBJ1-4; 9 bases are shared with TRBD1. This CDR3 comprises 15 residues. The germline V gene has CDR1 SGHTA and CDR2 FQGNSA. V dropped 4 bases and J dropped 7; count of bases not matched to a gene: 7. The CDR3 coding sequence is TGTGCCAGCAGCTCGGACAGGGGCAGCGGTGAAAAACTGTTTTTT. Its protein is CASSSDRGSGEKLFF.

The chain uses TRBV20-1 and TRBJ2-3, with 10 bases fitting TRBD2. The germline V gene has CDR1 DFQATT and CDR2 SNEGSKA (reference sequence). J gave up 1 base and V 6 bases, and 4 bases lay outside the gene matches. This CDR3 spans 14 amino acids. CDR3 sequence reads: CSATTSGGTDTQYF. For the CDR3, the DNA is TGCAGTGCAACTACTAGCGGGGGCACAGATACGCAGTATTTT.